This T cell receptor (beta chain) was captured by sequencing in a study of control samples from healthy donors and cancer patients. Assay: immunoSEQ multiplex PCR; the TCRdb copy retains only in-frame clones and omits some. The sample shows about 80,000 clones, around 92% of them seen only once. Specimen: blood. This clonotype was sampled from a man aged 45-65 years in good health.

The CDR3 DNA sequence: TGTGCCAGCAGCCCTGAGTACAATGAGCAGTTCTTC. Translation gives CASSPEYNEQFF. The rearrangement uses TRBV11-3 and TRBJ2-1; unclear D gene. Germline CDR1 is SGHNT and CDR2 is YENEEA. CDR3 size: 12 residues. Trimming left V 5 bases short and J 4 bases short, with 6 bases between. The full variable domain, its missing parts supplied by reference TRBV11-3 and TRBJ2-1, is EAGVVQSPRYKIIEKKQPVAFWCNPISGHNTLYWYLQNLGQGPELLIRYENEEAVDDSQLPKDRFSAERLKGVDSTLKIQPAELGDSAVYLCASSPEYNEQFFGPGTRLTVL.